The 5 T cell receptor beta chains in this list originate from one sample, sequenced in a study of tumor-infiltrating lymphocytes in primary liver carcinoma. The blood RNA (from unsorted whole blood) was obtained, and germline DNA was also extracted. Total RNA amounting to around 530 ng was the source from which TCR beta cDNA was made with a constant-region primer. Investigators got TCR beta libraries out of three nested multiplex PCR rounds, done with slightly modified ARM-PCR. PCR rounds one and two used TRBV1-TRBV30 forward primers with a C-beta reverse primer for around 9 cycles each. Via MiXCR, TCRdb re-called the multiplex PCR reads, giving one row per CDR3 protein. The data contain about 200,000 distinct CDR3 sequences, roughly two thirds of them singletons. The source material was peripheral blood. The receptors originated from a woman in her fifties or sixties with primary liver carcinoma and hepatitis B virus infection.

To note about this clonotype: The germline gene is not matched at one end of the junction; a read error may be the cause. The J gene is TRBJ2-1, the V gene TRBV16; D not certain. The CDR3 sequence is 14 residues long. Looked up from germline, CDR1 is KGHSY and CDR2 is FQNENV. CDR3 sequence (DNA): TGTGTCAGCAGCCCTTCAGGCCCTTACAATGAGCAGTTCTTC. Translated, it gives CVSSPSGPYNEQFF. The full variable domain, rest sourced from reference TRBV16 and TRBJ2-1, is GEEVAQTPKHLVRGEGQKAKLYCAPIKGHSYVFWYQQVLKNEFKFLISFQNENVFDETGMPKERFSAKCLPNSPCSLEIQATKLEDSAVYFCVSSPSGPYNEQFFGPGTRLTVL.

This clonotype appeared a few times. A read error may account for a junction end that differs from germline. The chain carries TRBV11-2 and TRBJ2-1, with no clear D. The CDR3 is made up of 14 amino acids. Germline V gives CDR1 SGHAT, CDR2 FQNNGV. The CDR3 DNA reads as TGTACCAGCAGCCCCACGAGCTCCTACAATGAGCAGTTCTTT. As protein: CTSSPTSSYNEQFF.

As regards this clonotype: A much larger clone differs from this one at a single base, so this may be a read error. The chain couples TRBV28 to TRBJ1-4; 7 nucleotides align to TRBD1. Germline assignment: CDR1 MDHEN and CDR2 SYDVKM. The CDR3 has 14 residues. Trimming at V came to 5 bases and at J to 11 bases, leaving 11 bases not matched to a gene. The CDR3 protein is CASSPKPTTGKLFF. DNA for the CDR3: TGTGCCAGCAGTCCCAAACCCACGACAGGGAAACTGTTTTTT.

V gene TRBV13 combines with J gene TRBJ1-1; TRBD1 matches at 7 bases. The trim removed 5 bases at V and 7 bases at J, leaving 7 bases unmatched. The CDR3 covers 13 residues. The germline V gene encodes CDR1 PRHDT and CDR2 FYEKMQ (reference sequence). The CDR3 protein is CASSPDRALEAFF. The CDR3 nucleotides are TGTGCCAGCAGCCCCGACAGGGCTCTTGAAGCTTTCTTT.

This clonotype was detected many times. The CDR3 here is CASSSPGLAGQETQYF. CDR3 nucleotides: TGTGCCAGCAGCTCGCCGGGACTAGCGGGGCAAGAGACCCAGTACTTC. V is TRBV5-4 and J is TRBJ2-5; TRBD2 matches at 13 bases. The CDR3 loop spans 16 amino acids. J lost 2 bases, V lost 3 bases, and 4 bases had no gene match. Germline CDR1 and CDR2: SGHNT and YYREEE (reference sequence).